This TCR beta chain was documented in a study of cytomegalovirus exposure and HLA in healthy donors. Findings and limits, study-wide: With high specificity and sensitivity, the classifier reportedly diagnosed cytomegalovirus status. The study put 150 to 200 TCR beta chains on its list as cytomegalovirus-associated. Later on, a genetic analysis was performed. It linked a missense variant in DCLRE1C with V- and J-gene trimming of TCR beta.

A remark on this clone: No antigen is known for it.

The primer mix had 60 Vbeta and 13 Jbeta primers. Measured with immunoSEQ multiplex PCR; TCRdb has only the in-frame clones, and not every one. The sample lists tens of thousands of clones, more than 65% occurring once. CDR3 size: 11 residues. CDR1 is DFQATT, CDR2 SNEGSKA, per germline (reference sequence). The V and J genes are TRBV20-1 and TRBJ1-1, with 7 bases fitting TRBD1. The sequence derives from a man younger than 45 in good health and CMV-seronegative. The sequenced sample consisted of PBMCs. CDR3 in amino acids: CRGQRNTEAFF. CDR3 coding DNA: TGCAGGGGACAGAGGAACACTGAAGCTTTCTTT.